This TCR beta chain comes out of a study of identical twins' blood T cells. Whole-study results and caveats: Twins reportedly had markedly more similar V usage than unrelated donors, even among out-of-frame TCRbeta clonotypes.

For this clonotype: The antigen is undetermined.

The germline V gene has CDR1 MNHEY and CDR2 SVGEGT. The CDR3 runs to 16 residues. With 7 bases removed from V and 1 base from J, the gap between germline ends came to 19 bases. In the authors' workflow: Per-library CDR3 reads ranged about 2.2 to 3.6 million; clonotypes, ~95,000 to ~500,000. MiXCR, applied by TCRdb to the 5' RACE reads, yields one record per CDR3 protein. TCRdb, rather than the study authors, made the V and J calls. Among fewer than 450,000 distinct CDR3 sequences listed, under 30% were seen once. The three twin pairs were reared together, likely meeting the same infections. The receptor was isolated from a woman aged 18-49 years in good health. The J gene is TRBJ1-1, the V gene TRBV6-2 or TRBV6-3, with D possibly matching TRBD1 (6 bases). Sample: PBMCs. The CDR3 reads CASTKRGAEPNTEAFF. The CDR3 DNA sequence: TGTGCCAGCACCAAAAGGGGGGCAGAACCGAACACTGAAGCTTTCTTT.